Shown below are 28 T cell receptor beta chains from a single sample sequenced in a study of regulatory T cells in long-lasting Graves disease. Assembly of TCR beta libraries relied on iRepertoire HTBI primers together with Arm-PCR of CDR3 regions. TCRdb itself ran the multiplex PCR reads through MiXCR, one entry per CDR3 protein. The sample has some 340,000 distinct CDR3 sequences; about 23% are singletons. As for time point: persistent/refractory GD, antithyroid drugs over 5 years with positive TRAb. The TCR library was prepared using RNA isolated from PBMCs. The material was peripheral blood mononuclear cells (PBMCs), obtained when the disease was refractory, from a patient treated with antithyroid drugs. These receptors originate from a woman aged 40-49 years with Graves disease.

This clonotype was counted ten times or more. This chain uses TRBV12-3 or TRBV12-4 with TRBJ1-1; D call uncertain. V lost 7 bases and J lost 6, with 27 bases in between. This CDR3 comprises 17 residues. The CDR3 bases are TGTGCCAGCATTCTCCTTAGGCCCGTTTGGAGAAGACCTGAAGCTTTCTTT. This encodes CASILLRPVWRRPEAFF.

This clonotype was seen a handful of times. V gene TRBV28 combines with J gene TRBJ2-3; perhaps D is TRBD1 or TRBD2 (5 bases each). Germline lookup yields CDR1 MDHEN and CDR2 SYDVKM. V lost 3 bases to trimming and J lost 1 base, with 11 bases between them. This CDR3 spans 15 amino acids. The CDR3 DNA reads TGTGCCAGCAGTTTGAGGGGTGGAGGCACAGATACGCAGTATTTT. Translating it yields CASSLRGGGTDTQYF.

This clonotype was recorded many times. The rearrangement links TRBV27 to TRBJ2-7; D may be TRBD1 (5 bases). V lost 3 bases to trimming and J lost 6 bases, with 9 bases between them. Germline CDR1 is MNHEY and CDR2 is SMNVEV (reference sequence). The length of the CDR3 is 12 residues. The CDR3 DNA follows: TGTGCCAGCAGTTTCCAGGGCCTCGAGCAGTACTTC. Residues: CASSFQGLEQYF.

This clonotype was observed many times. V is TRBV28 and J is TRBJ1-1; TRBD1 agrees at 7 bases. CDR1 and CDR2 (germline): MDHEN, SYDVKM. V lost 5 bases and J lost 3; bases outside the gene matches: 9. The CDR3 is 15 residues long. The chain's CDR3 is CASSTSQGWDTEAFF. The CDR3 DNA is TGTGCCAGCAGTACATCACAGGGGTGGGACACTGAAGCTTTCTTT.

The table lists this clonotype with a few counts. This chain connects TRBV2 to TRBJ1-4, with D possibly TRBD1 on 6 matching bases. With 6 bases removed from V and 8 bases from J, the gap between germline ends came to 13 bases. This CDR3 has 13 amino acids. In germline, CDR1 is SNHLY, CDR2 FYNNEI. CDR3 DNA sequence: TGTGCCAGCAGAAGGGACACCAAGGAAAAACTGTTTTTT. Translating gives CASRRDTKEKLFF.

This clonotype was counted a few times. The chain links TRBV27 to TRBJ1-2, with 10 nucleotides matching TRBD1. Germline trimming cut 7 bases from V and 2 bases from J; bases unmatched to any gene: 4. The CDR3 contains 14 residues. Germline V CDR1 and CDR2: MNHEY, SMNVEV (reference sequence). CDR3 sequence: CASKGQGKNYGYTF. In nucleotides, the CDR3 is TGTGCCAGCAAGGGACAGGGGAAAAACTATGGCTACACCTTC.

The chain employs TRBV5-1 and TRBJ2-5; TRBD2 matches at 7 bases. CDR3 size: 16 residues. The V segment lost 0 bases and the J segment 4 bases; nucleotides outside the gene matches: 9. Germline V gives CDR1 SGHRS, CDR2 YFSETQ. The CDR3 bases are TGCGCCAGCAGCTTGGATCGGCTAGCGGTGGGAGAGACCCAGTACTTC. It translates to CASSLDRLAVGETQYF. The full variable domain, rest sourced from reference TRBV5-1 and TRBJ2-5, is KAGVTQTPRYLIKTRGQQVTLSCSPISGHRSVSWYQQTPGQGLQFLFEYFSETQRNKGNFPGRFSGRQFSNSRSEMNVSTLELGDSALYLCASSLDRLAVGETQYFGPGTRLLVL.

This clonotype was recorded a few times. The chain employs TRBV5-4 and TRBJ1-1; no reliable D call. This CDR3 is 14 amino acids long. The germline gives CDR1 SGHNT, CDR2 YYREEE (reference sequence). The V and J ends lost 3 bases and 0 bases respectively, with 9 bases between them. The CDR3 DNA reads as TGTGCCAGCAGCTACCGGCAAATGAACACTGAAGCTTTCTTT. Amino acid sequence: CASSYRQMNTEAFF.

This clonotype was seen many times. V usage is TRBV2 and J usage is TRBJ2-7; no reliable D call. CDR3 length: 12 residues. V lost 7 bases and J lost 7, with 14 bases in between. Looked up from germline, CDR1 is SNHLY and CDR2 is FYNNEI. The CDR3 nucleotides are TGTGCCAGCAATAGTAACAGTAGGGAGCAGTACTTC. Its translation is CASNSNSREQYF.

This clonotype was detected only a few times. The chain has TRBV6-1 and TRBJ2-2; TRBD1 aligns across 7 bases. CDR1 and CDR2 from the germline V gene are MNHNS and SASEGT. The CDR3 covers 15 residues. V trimming: 7 bases; J trimming: 6 bases; junction bases outside the gene matches: 11. CDR3 coding DNA: TGTGCCAGCACCCGACAGGGACGGAATGCCGGGGAGCTGTTTTTT. It is translated as CASTRQGRNAGELFF.

CDR3 protein: CASSYVAGEVTDTQYF. Written as DNA, the CDR3 is TGTGCCAGCAGTTACGTCGCGGGAGAGGTCACAGATACGCAGTATTTT. This chain joins TRBV6-5 and TRBJ2-3, with TRBD2 matching 7 bases. The germline V gene encodes CDR1 MNHEY and CDR2 SVGAGI. The CDR3 loop spans 16 amino acids. Trimming at V came to 2 bases and at J to 2 bases, leaving 7 bases not matched to a gene.

Ten or more counts support this clonotype. The chain joins TRBV28 to TRBJ1-4; 7 bases line up with TRBD1. V trimming: 6 bases; J trimming: 6 bases; junction bases outside the gene matches: 13. CDR3 size: 16 residues. Germline V gene data show CDR1 as MDHEN and CDR2 as SYDVKM. The CDR3 DNA reads TGTGCCAGCAGACCAATCTCCGGGACAGAGTATGAAAAACTGTTTTTT. Its translation: CASRPISGTEYEKLFF.

This clonotype was seen repeatedly, ten times or more. V usage is TRBV12-3 or TRBV12-4 and J usage is TRBJ2-5, with a weak D call TRBD1 (6 bases). Trimming pared 0 bases from V and 3 bases from J, leaving 8 bases between. CDR3 length: 14 residues. DNA of the CDR3: TGTGCCAGCAGTTTAGCGCCAGGGGAAGAGACCCAGTACTTC. This encodes CASSLAPGEETQYF.

This clonotype was detected many times. The chain is built from TRBV2 and TRBJ2-2, with D hard to call. The V gene lost 9 bases and the J gene lost 3 bases, with 14 bases spanning the gap. Germline V gives CDR1 SNHLY, CDR2 FYNNEI. The CDR3 has 14 amino acids. CDR3 region: CASQILPYTGELFF. CDR3 DNA: TGTGCCAGTCAGATCCTGCCATACACCGGGGAGCTGTTTTTT. The variable domain in full, completed from reference TRBV2 and TRBJ2-2, reads EPEVTQTPSHQVTQMGQEVILRCVPISNHLYFYWYRQILGQKVEFLVSFYNNEISEKSEIFDDQFSVERPDGSNFTLKIRSTKLEDSAMYFCASQILPYTGELFFGEGSRLTVL.

The chain couples TRBV4-2 to TRBJ1-4; possibly TRBD1 for D (5 bases). The CDR3 is 14 amino acids. V was trimmed by 4 bases and J by 7 bases, leaving 13 bases between them. Germline lookup yields CDR1 LGHNA and CDR2 YNFKEQ. The CDR3 sequence: CASSPGSRGEKLFF. CDR3 sequence (DNA): TGTGCCAGCAGCCCCGGTAGTAGGGGTGAAAAACTGTTTTTT.

Ten or more counts support this clonotype. The V call is TRBV28, the J call TRBJ1-5; D is ambiguous. Germline assignment: CDR1 MDHEN and CDR2 SYDVKM. This CDR3 is built from 12 residues. Trimming took 5 bases from V and 2 from J, leaving 4 bases between them. The CDR3 sequence is CASSNGNQPQHF. For the CDR3, the DNA is TGTGCCAGCAGTAACGGCAATCAGCCCCAGCATTTT.

The chain is built from TRBV6-1 and TRBJ1-5; tentative D call: TRBD1 (5 bases). V was shortened by 7 bases and J by 5 bases, with 15 bases between the two germline ends. Germline-derived CDR1 and CDR2 are MNHNS and SASEGT. The CDR3 has 14 amino acids. This CDR3 is CASTGASNHQPQHF. The CDR3 DNA follows: TGTGCCAGCACCGGGGCCTCTAACCATCAGCCCCAGCATTTT.

This chain uses TRBV2 with TRBJ2-7, with TRBD2 matching over 9 bases. The length of the CDR3 is 16 residues. V dropped 6 bases and J dropped 5; count of bases not matched to a gene: 14. Germline loops: CDR1 SNHLY, CDR2 FYNNEI. The CDR3 loop reads CASSLRLAAGNNEQYF. The CDR3, as DNA: TGTGCCAGCAGCCTTAGACTAGCGGCGGGGAACAACGAGCAGTACTTC.

The sample holds many counts of this clonotype. V usage is TRBV29-1 and J usage is TRBJ1-2; TRBD1 matches at 8 bases. Looked up from germline, CDR1 is SQVTM and CDR2 is ANQGSEA. Trimming at V came to 7 bases and at J to 2 bases, leaving 6 bases not matched to a gene. CDR3 size: 13 residues. CDR3 in amino acids: CSAPDRANYGYTF. The CDR3 nucleotides are TGCAGCGCGCCGGACAGGGCAAACTATGGCTACACCTTC.

This clonotype was seen once. The junction shows a germline mismatch at one end, possibly a read error. This chain joins TRBV30 and TRBJ2-1; 8 nucleotides align to TRBD1. Germline V lookup: CDR1 GTSNPN, CDR2 SVGIG (reference sequence). The CDR3 has 15 amino acids. The CDR3 DNA is TGTGTCTGGAGTGATCCGGGACAGGATTACAATGAGCAGTTCTTC. Amino acid sequence: CVWSDPGQDYNEQFF.

The gene calls are TRBV12-3 or TRBV12-4 and TRBJ1-2; D perhaps matches TRBD1 (5 bases). V was cut by 5 bases and J by 6 bases, with 13 bases left in between. The CDR3 covers 13 residues. CDR3 amino acids: CASSPGGSHGYTF. CDR3 nucleotides: TGTGCCAGCAGTCCCGGGGGGTCCCATGGCTACACCTTC.

This clonotype was found a few times. V and J are TRBV7-9 and TRBJ2-5; no definite D call. From germline, CDR1 is SEHNR and CDR2 FQNEAQ (reference sequence). There are 15 residues in the CDR3. Trimming pared 1 base from V and 5 bases from J, leaving 14 bases between. This CDR3 is CASSLGKARFETQYF. CDR3 nucleotide sequence: TGTGCCAGCAGCTTAGGTAAAGCTAGATTCGAGACCCAGTACTTC.

This clonotype has at least ten counts. This chain links TRBV2 with TRBJ1-6, with D perhaps TRBD1 (5 bases). Germline V gene lookup returns CDR1 SNHLY and CDR2 FYNNEI. The CDR3 covers 16 residues. Between the trimmed V and J ends, which lost 6 bases and 4 bases, there was a span of 16 bases. As DNA, the CDR3 is TGTGCCAGCAGCCCTTCTAGGGGAGAATATAATTCACCCCTCCACTTT. Translated: CASSPSRGEYNSPLHF.

The table lists this clonotype with a few counts. The chain carries TRBV11-2 and TRBJ2-7; D perhaps matches TRBD2 (6 bases). Per germline, CDR1 SGHAT and CDR2 FQNNGV. This CDR3 has 14 residues. V was pared by 3 bases and J by 3 bases, with 12 bases between. CDR3 nucleotide sequence: TGTGCCAGCAGCTTTCGGGACTTGATCTACGAGCAGTACTTC. Its translation: CASSFRDLIYEQYF.

The V call is TRBV29-1, the J call TRBJ1-4; TRBD1 agrees at 12 bases. Germline assignment: CDR1 SQVTM and CDR2 ANQGSEA. With 6 bases clipped from V and 8 bases from J, the junction kept 7 bases outside the gene matches. CDR3 length equals 14 residues. This CDR3 reads CSVFPGTGGEKLFF. CDR3 coding DNA: TGCAGCGTATTCCCCGGGACAGGGGGCGAAAAACTGTTTTTT.

The chain couples TRBV20-1 to TRBJ1-5; possibly TRBD1 for D (5 bases). CDR3 length: 15 residues. Trimming shortened V by 1 base and J by 3 bases, and 13 bases separated the two germline ends. CDR1 DFQATT and CDR2 SNEGSKA come from the germline V gene (reference sequence). CDR3: CSARVGQANNQPQHF. CDR3 DNA: TGCAGTGCTAGAGTGGGGCAGGCGAACAATCAGCCCCAGCATTTT.

The V gene is TRBV12-3 or TRBV12-4, the J gene TRBJ1-4; D gene ambiguous. Trimming removed 1 base at V and 8 bases at J, with 8 bases between. The CDR3 length is 13 residues. The CDR3 sequence is CASSLGGHEKLFF. CDR3 nucleotides: TGTGCCAGCAGTTTAGGTGGGCACGAAAAACTGTTTTTT.

This rearrangement joins TRBV12-3 or TRBV12-4 to TRBJ2-3; 11 nucleotides align to TRBD2. V was pared by 2 bases and J by 2 bases, with 9 bases of the junction left unmatched. The CDR3 length is 18 residues. The CDR3 DNA sequence: TGTGCCAGCAGTTTAAAGCCAGTGACTAGCGGGACCACAGATACGCAGTATTTT. Protein sequence: CASSLKPVTSGTTDTQYF.